What follows are 23 T cell receptor beta chains derived from one specimen sequenced in a study of blood T cell repertoires in COVID-19. Clones were sequenced by immunoSEQ multiplex PCR, and TCRdb holds only the in-frame ones, with some missing. Altogether 400,000 to 450,000 clones are present, roughly 88% being singletons, with the ten largest covering 10% to 15%. Sequenced input: peripheral blood. These receptors came from a woman in her fifties or sixties with COVID-19, enrolled during active disease.

This clone was counted a single time. The V and J genes are TRBV6-6 and TRBJ1-2; D is unresolved. Germline V gene data show CDR1 as MNHNY and CDR2 as SVGAGI (reference sequence). Trimming removed 3 bases at V and 3 bases at J, with 14 bases between. The CDR3 is 15 amino acids. This CDR3 is CASSYRPEYDYGYTF. Written as DNA, the CDR3 is TGTGCCAGCAGTTATCGTCCCGAGTATGACTATGGCTACACCTTC.

The chain combines TRBV30 with TRBJ1-4; D unclear. V was cut by 3 bases and J by 7 bases, with 18 bases left in between. The germline V gene encodes CDR1 GTSNPN and CDR2 SVGIG (reference sequence). This CDR3 region has 15 residues. CDR3 loop: CAWRDEEAGSEKLFF. The CDR3 coding sequence is TGTGCCTGGAGGGATGAGGAGGCGGGGAGTGAAAAACTGTTTTTT.

This sequence joins TRBV10-1 and TRBJ1-3; D ambiguous. CDR1 WNHNN and CDR2 SYGVQD come from the germline V gene (reference sequence). The CDR3 is 13 amino acids. V was trimmed by 9 bases and J by 7 bases, leaving 16 bases between them. CDR3 region: CASIKDLQNTIYF. The CDR3 DNA reads as TGCGCCAGTATTAAGGACTTACAGAACACCATATATTTT.

V usage is TRBV4-1 and J usage is TRBJ1-5; a weak D match, TRBD1 (5 bases). V lost 0 bases, J lost 11 bases, and 17 bases lay in between. The germline V gene encodes CDR1 MGHRA and CDR2 YSYEKL. The CDR3 is made up of 15 amino acids. The chain's CDR3 is CASSQDLGPEGAQHF. The CDR3 coding sequence is TGCGCCAGCAGCCAAGATCTAGGGCCGGAAGGGGCCCAGCATTTT.

The genes are TRBV4-2 and TRBJ1-3; 11 bases are shared with TRBD1. This CDR3 spans 18 amino acids. CDR1 is LGHNA and CDR2 is YNFKEQ in the germline V gene. V shed 0 bases and J 0 bases; nucleotides not matched to a gene: 4. The CDR3 region has the DNA TGTGCCAGCAGCCAAGAAGGACAGGGGGCGTCCTCTGGAAACACCATATATTTT. Residues: CASSQEGQGASSGNTIYF.

J is TRBJ2-1 and V is TRBV9; TRBD1 is a possible D gene (5 bases). This CDR3 contains 13 residues. In germline, CDR1 is SGDLS, CDR2 YYNGEE. V shed 4 bases and J shed 6 bases, with 11 bases lying between them. CDR3 residues: CASSPYRGNEQFF. CDR3 DNA sequence: TGTGCCAGCAGCCCTTATAGGGGCAATGAGCAGTTCTTC.

The chain couples TRBV6-2 or TRBV6-3 to TRBJ1-1; 7 bases align to TRBD1. V dropped 4 bases and J dropped 3; count of bases not matched to a gene: 17. The germline V gene has CDR1 MNHEY and CDR2 SVGEGT. The CDR3 runs to 18 residues. As DNA, the CDR3 is TGTGCCAGCAGTTTGCTGATTCGGACAGGCCTCAGGGACACTGAAGCTTTCTTT. It yields the protein CASSLLIRTGLRDTEAFF.

The V gene is TRBV19, the J gene TRBJ1-2, with TRBD1 identical over 10 bases. CDR3 size: 18 residues. The V and J ends lost 2 bases and 0 bases, in that order; junction bases with no gene match: 9. Germline V gene data show CDR1 as LNHDA and CDR2 as SQIVND (reference sequence). The CDR3 loop reads CASSILLTGTGANYGYTF. For the CDR3, the DNA is TGTGCCAGTAGTATATTGCTTACCGGGACAGGGGCTAACTATGGCTACACCTTC.

V is TRBV11-3 and J is TRBJ2-2; D might be TRBD1 (6 bases). Trimming pared 5 bases from V and 1 base from J, leaving 11 bases between. This CDR3 has 15 residues. CDR1 and CDR2 (germline): SGHNT, YENEEA. The CDR3 nucleotides are TGTGCCAGCAGCCAGGACAGCCGGAACACCGGGGAGCTGTTTTTT. It is translated as CASSQDSRNTGELFF.

The V and J genes are TRBV9 and TRBJ1-4; D unresolved. The CDR3 is 16 amino acids. Trimming cost V 0 bases and J 5 bases, with 14 bases left between them. Germline V gives CDR1 SGDLS, CDR2 YYNGEE. This chain's CDR3 is CASSVGAGGHNEKLFF. CDR3 in DNA: TGTGCCAGCAGCGTAGGGGCGGGAGGGCACAATGAAAAACTGTTTTTT.

CDR3 sequence: CAWGQGYNSPLHF. CDR3 sequence (DNA): TGTGCCTGGGGACAGGGGTATAATTCACCCCTCCACTTT. The chain couples TRBV7-8 to TRBJ1-6; 10 bases fit TRBD1. This CDR3 spans 13 amino acids. Germline V gene lookup returns CDR1 SGHVS and CDR2 FQNEAQ. The V segment lost 11 bases and the J segment 4 bases; nucleotides outside the gene matches: 2.

The chain has TRBV6-1 and TRBJ1-2; D perhaps matches TRBD1 (6 bases). Germline V gene data show CDR1 as MNHNS and CDR2 as SASEGT. This CDR3 has 16 residues. The V and J ends lost 0 bases and 4 bases respectively, with 15 bases between them. The CDR3 DNA sequence: TGTGCCAGCAGTGAAGCGGGGGCCAACGGAGGCTATGGCTACACCTTC. It codes for CASSEAGANGGYGYTF.

J is TRBJ2-7 and V is TRBV7-8; D is undetermined. There are 13 residues in the CDR3. CDR1 and CDR2 from the germline V gene are SGHVS and FQNEAQ. Between the trimmed V and J ends, which lost 5 bases and 6 bases, there was a span of 14 bases. The CDR3 sequence: CASSPQFGVEQYF. The CDR3 nucleotides read TGTGCCAGCAGCCCCCAGTTTGGAGTCGAGCAGTACTTC.

The genes are TRBV6-5 and TRBJ2-2, with D unclear. V dropped 6 bases and J dropped 8 bases, with 13 bases sitting between them. Germline loops: CDR1 MNHEY, CDR2 SVGAGI. CDR3 length: 13 residues. The CDR3 bases are TGTGCCAGCAGCGACCTAGGAAGAGGGGAGCTGTTTTTT. As protein: CASSDLGRGELFF.

The chain has TRBV15 and TRBJ1-1; no definite D call. Trimming stripped 3 bases from V and 5 bases from J, with 16 bases between. The CDR3 is 15 amino acids. From germline, CDR1 is LNHNV and CDR2 YYDKDF (reference sequence). The CDR3 protein is CATSRVRAAGTEAFF. CDR3 DNA: TGTGCCACCAGCAGGGTGAGGGCCGCCGGGACTGAAGCTTTCTTT.

J is TRBJ1-3 and V is TRBV12-3 or TRBV12-4, with D possibly TRBD1 on 6 matching bases. V was clipped by 2 bases and J by 8 bases, with 10 bases between them. CDR3 length equals 13 residues. As DNA, the CDR3 is TGTGCCAGCAGTTTATACAGGGAAGACACCATATATTTT. Protein: CASSLYREDTIYF.

A word on this clone: At the DNA level, this CDR3 is encoded by other sequences in the same sample as well. J is TRBJ1-1 and V is TRBV18; D gene uncertain. CDR3 length: 12 residues. The germline V gene has CDR1 KGHSH and CDR2 LQKENI. The germline V and J ends were trimmed by 6 bases and 7 bases, with 12 bases remaining between them. The chain's CDR3 is CASSPGAGEAFF. In DNA, the CDR3 is TGTGCCAGCTCCCCCGGTGCCGGTGAAGCTTTCTTT.

The chain combines TRBV20-1 with TRBJ1-1; D remains unclear. With 7 bases removed from V and 1 base from J, the gap between germline ends came to 7 bases. There are 11 residues in the CDR3. Germline CDR1 and CDR2: DFQATT and SNEGSKA (reference sequence). This chain's CDR3 is CSVSRNTEAFF. The CDR3 DNA reads TGCAGTGTGTCCAGGAACACTGAAGCTTTCTTT.

This clone was seen only a few times. The gene calls are TRBV19 and TRBJ2-6, with D maybe TRBD1 (5 bases). The CDR3 totals 14 residues. Per germline, CDR1 LNHDA and CDR2 SQIVND (reference sequence). Trimming removed 10 bases from V and 1 base from J, with 11 bases in between. The CDR3: CATSDSSGANVLTF. DNA of the CDR3: TGTGCCACCAGCGACAGTTCTGGGGCCAACGTCCTGACTTTC.

The sample holds a few counts of this clone. This sequence joins TRBV7-6 and TRBJ2-3, with a tentative D call TRBD1 (6 bases). The CDR3 spans 16 residues. Trimming shortened V by 4 bases and J by 3 bases, and 17 bases separated the two germline ends. From germline, CDR1 is SGHVS and CDR2 FNYEAQ. The CDR3: CASSSYRDKFTDTQYF. Here the CDR3 DNA reads TGTGCCAGCAGCTCTTACCGGGACAAGTTTACAGATACGCAGTATTTT.

Points on this clone: The same CDR3 also results from other DNA sequences found in this sample. The chain has TRBV5-4 and TRBJ2-7, with 7 bases fitting TRBD1. The CDR3 sequence is 15 residues long. The J segment lost 2 bases and the V segment lost 0 bases, leaving 5 bases of the junction unmatched. The germline V gene encodes CDR1 SGHNT and CDR2 YYREEE (reference sequence). The CDR3 region is CASSLDRGQTYEQYF. CDR3 DNA sequence: TGTGCCAGCAGCTTGGACAGGGGACAGACCTACGAGCAGTACTTC.

In this sample, this clone turned up once. V gene TRBV4-1 combines with J gene TRBJ2-7; the D gene is possibly TRBD1 (6 bases). CDR3 length: 16 residues. With 4 bases removed from V and 1 base from J, the gap between germline ends came to 17 bases. The germline V gene has CDR1 MGHRA and CDR2 YSYEKL. This CDR3 is CASSRGSGQSSYEQYF. CDR3 nucleotide sequence: TGCGCCAGCAGCCGAGGATCAGGACAGTCTTCCTACGAGCAGTACTTC.

This chain links TRBV18 with TRBJ1-2; TRBD1 aligns across 10 bases. Per the germline V gene, CDR1 is KGHSH and CDR2 is LQKENI. Trimming took 3 bases from V and 6 from J; bases not matched to a gene: 13. The CDR3 spans 17 residues. The CDR3 nucleotides read TGTGCCAGCTCACCCCGGGACAGGGGATTGAGAGGAGATGGCTACACCTTC. Its protein product is CASSPRDRGLRGDGYTF.